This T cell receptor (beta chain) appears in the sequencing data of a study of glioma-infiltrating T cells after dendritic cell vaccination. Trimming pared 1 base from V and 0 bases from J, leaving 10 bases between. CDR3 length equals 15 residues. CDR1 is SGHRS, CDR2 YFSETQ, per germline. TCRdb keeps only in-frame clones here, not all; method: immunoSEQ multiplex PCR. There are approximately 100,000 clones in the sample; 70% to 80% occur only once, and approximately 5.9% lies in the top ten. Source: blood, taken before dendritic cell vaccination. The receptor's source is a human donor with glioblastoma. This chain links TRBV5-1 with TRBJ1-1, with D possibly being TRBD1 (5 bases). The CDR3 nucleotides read TGCGCCAGCAGCTTGTCACCAGGGATGAACACTGAAGCTTTCTTT. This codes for CASSLSPGMNTEAFF. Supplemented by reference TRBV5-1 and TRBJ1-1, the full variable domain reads KAGVTQTPRYLIKTRGQQVTLSCSPISGHRSVSWYQQTPGQGLQFLFEYFSETQRNKGNFPGRFSGRQFSNSRSEMNVSTLELGDSALYLCASSLSPGMNTEAFFGQGTRLTVV.